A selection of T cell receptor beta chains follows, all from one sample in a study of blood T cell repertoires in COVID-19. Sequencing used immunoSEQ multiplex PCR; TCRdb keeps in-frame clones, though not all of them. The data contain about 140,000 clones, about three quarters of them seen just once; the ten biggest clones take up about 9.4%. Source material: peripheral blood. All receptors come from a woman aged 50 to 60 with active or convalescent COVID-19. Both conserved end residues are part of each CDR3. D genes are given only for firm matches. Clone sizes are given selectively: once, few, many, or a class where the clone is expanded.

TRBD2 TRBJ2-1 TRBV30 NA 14 TGTGCCTGCATTACTAGCGGGAGGGCGGATGAGCAGTTCTTC CACITSGRADEQFF
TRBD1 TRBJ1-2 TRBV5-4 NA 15 TGTGCCAGCAGCCGAGAAACAGGGGGGAACTATGGCTACACCTTC CASSRETGGNYGYTF
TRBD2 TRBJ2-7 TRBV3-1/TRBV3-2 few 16 TGTGCCAGCAGCCAAGATCCAAGCGGGAGGGAGGCCGAGCAGTACTTC CASSQDPSGREAEQYF
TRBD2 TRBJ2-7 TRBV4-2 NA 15 TGTGCCAGCAGCCAAGGCGCTAGCGGGTACTACGAGCAGTACTTC CASSQGASGYYEQYF
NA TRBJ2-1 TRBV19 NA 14 TGTGCCAGTAGTATCCAACAGGGAGTTCTTGAGCAGTTCTTC CASSIQQGVLEQFF
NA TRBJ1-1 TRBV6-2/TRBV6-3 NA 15 TGTGCCAGCAGCGGCGGGGGGGCGCAGGACACTGAAGCTTTCTTT CASSGGGAQDTEAFF
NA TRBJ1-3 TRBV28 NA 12 TGTGCCAGCAGTCTCAGAACCGGGGCCATATATTTT CASSLRTGAIYF
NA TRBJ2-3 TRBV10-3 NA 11 TGTGCCATCAGTACAGGGGATACGCAGTATTTT CAISTGDTQYF
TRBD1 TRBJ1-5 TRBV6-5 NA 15 TGTGCCACCGGACAGGCTGGAGGTCCAAATCAGCCCCAGCATTTT CATGQAGGPNQPQHF
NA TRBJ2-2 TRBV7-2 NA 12 TGTGCCAGCAGCTTGTACGGCGGGGAGCTGTTTTTT CASSLYGGELFF